This paragraph covers one T cell receptor (beta chain) sequence. Its specificity is unknown. The CDR3 runs 12 residues. V shed 1 base and J shed 6 bases, with 4 bases lying between them. Germline CDR1 reads MGHRA; CDR2 reads YSYEKL. The data were taken from a study of early T cells in non-severe SARS-CoV-2 infection. Study-level results: VDJdb-based matching was biased toward anti-spike CD8 responses and missed private and CD4 specificities.

TCRdb independently ran MiXCR on the 5' RACE reads; one entry per CDR3 protein. The sample yields around 56,000 distinct CDR3 sequences, roughly 13% seen once. The input for sequencing was whole blood, taken at baseline. The rearrangement links TRBV4-1 to TRBJ2-1; the D is unclear. This clonotype was sampled from an adult who was a healthcare worker with PCR-confirmed SARS-CoV-2 infection or an uninfected control (not recorded which). CDR3 nucleotides: TGCGCCAGCAGCCAAGGACCCAATGAGCAGTTCTTC. It encodes CASSQGPNEQFF.